The following is a T cell receptor (beta chain) sequence with its context. The record originates from a study of blood T cell repertoires in COVID-19. Generated by immunoSEQ multiplex PCR, the TCRdb table keeps only in-frame clones and is missing some. This table has a few hundred thousand clones, 80% to 85% appearing once. Germline CDR1 SGHTA, CDR2 FQGNSA. Trimming shortened V by 5 bases and J by 3 bases, and 4 bases separated the two germline ends. CDR3 length: 11 amino acids. The sequenced sample consisted of peripheral blood. The chain links TRBV7-2 to TRBJ1-2; D remains ambiguous. The sequence derives from a woman aged 18-29 years with acute or convalescent COVID-19. The CDR3 region has the DNA TGTGCCAGCAGCCCTGACTATGGCTACACCTTC. It codes for CASSPDYGYTF. The full variable domain, with the rest looked up from reference TRBV7-2 and TRBJ1-2, is GAGVSQSPSNKVTEKGKDVELRCDPISGHTALYWYRQSLGQGLEFLIYFQGNSAPDKSGLPSDRFSAERTGGSVSTLTIQRTQQEDSAVYLCASSPDYGYTFGSGTRLTVV.